These T cell receptor beta chains were read from a single sample in a study of cytotoxic CD8 clonotypes in ibrutinib-treated CLL. Sequencing was performed with immunoSEQ multiplex PCR; in TCRdb, only in-frame clones are kept and a portion is missing. The data show approximately 120,000 clones, 58% seen once. The sample here was PBMCs, taken after 24 months of ibrutinib treatment. These receptors all come from a human donor with chronic lymphocytic leukemia. CDR3s include the opening cysteine and the closing phenylalanine or tryptophan. The D gene is left open where the match is weak. Only some rows state a clone size, as once, few, many or a class for expanded clones.

cdr3_aa	cdr3_nt	clone_size	j_call	d_call	v_call
CASSLDRMNTEAFF	TGTGCCAGCAGTTTGGACAGGATGAACACTGAAGCTTTCTTT	NA	TRBJ1-1	TRBD1	TRBV27
CASSSEGTNTDTQYF	TGTGCCAGCAGCTCAGAGGGGACTAACACAGATACGCAGTATTTT	NA	TRBJ2-3	TRBD2	TRBV13
CASSFASGQDYGYTF	TGTGCCAGCAGCTTCGCATCAGGACAGGACTATGGCTACACCTTC	once	TRBJ1-2	TRBD1	TRBV6-1
CASAGGGELFF	TGTGCCTCCGCGGGGGGCGGGGAGCTGTTTTTT	NA	TRBJ2-2	TRBD2	TRBV30
CASKGGASGTGELFF	TGTGCCAGCAAGGGTGGGGCATCCGGGACCGGGGAGCTGTTTTTT	NA	TRBJ2-2	NA	TRBV2
CASRRDRSTDTQYF	TGTGCCAGCAGGAGGGACCGGAGCACAGATACGCAGTATTTT	NA	TRBJ2-3	NA	TRBV6-1
CASSSQGSTDTQYF	TGTGCCAGCAGCTCGCAAGGGAGCACAGATACGCAGTATTTT	NA	TRBJ2-3	NA	TRBV7-3
CATQGSGTEAFF	TGTGCCACCCAGGGGAGTGGCACTGAAGCTTTCTTT	NA	TRBJ1-1	NA	TRBV10-3
CASSLGGSTYNEQFF	TGCGCCAGCAGCTTGGGGGGGAGTACCTACAATGAGCAGTTCTTC	few	TRBJ2-1	NA	TRBV5-1
CASSPKGSSYEQYF	TGTGCCAGCAGCCCCAAGGGTAGCTCCTACGAGCAGTACTTC	NA	TRBJ2-7	NA	TRBV6-5
CASNTGVDEKLFF	TGTGCCAGCAATACAGGGGTTGATGAAAAACTGTTTTTT	NA	TRBJ1-4	TRBD1	TRBV7-2
CASRGTWGTEAFF	TGTGCCAGCAGAGGGACCTGGGGGACTGAAGCTTTCTTT	NA	TRBJ1-1	NA	TRBV25-1
CASSQVEEQYF	TGTGCCAGCAGCCAAGTTGAGGAGCAGTACTTC	few	TRBJ2-7	NA	TRBV14
CSVQGQGRDQPQHF	TGCAGCGTTCAGGGACAGGGGAGGGATCAGCCCCAGCATTTT	few	TRBJ1-5	TRBD1	TRBV29-1
CASSLELWGETQYF	TGTGCCAGCAGCTTAGAACTCTGGGGGGAGACCCAGTACTTC	NA	TRBJ2-5	NA	TRBV7-8
CASSLLTSYSGANVLTF	TGTGCCAGCAGCCTATTGACTAGCTACTCTGGGGCCAACGTCCTGACTTTC	NA	TRBJ2-6	TRBD2	TRBV11-2
CASSLATGANQPQHF	TGTGCCAGCAGCTTAGCCACAGGGGCAAATCAGCCCCAGCATTTT	NA	TRBJ1-5	TRBD1	TRBV7-8
CASSEGDRYNQPQHF	TGTGCCAGCAGTGAAGGGGACAGGTACAATCAGCCCCAGCATTTT	NA	TRBJ1-5	TRBD1	TRBV6-1
CSVGTGGSGYTF	TGCAGCGTCGGGACAGGGGGCTCTGGCTACACCTTC	NA	TRBJ1-2	TRBD1	TRBV29-1
CASSTSGGGPYEQYF	TGTGCCAGCAGCACCTCGGGAGGGGGCCCCTACGAGCAGTACTTC	NA	TRBJ2-7	NA	TRBV7-2
CASSVTGTSHYEQFF	TGCGCCAGCAGCGTGACCGGGACTAGTCACTATGAGCAGTTCTTC	NA	TRBJ2-1	TRBD2	TRBV5-1
CASTLTGAGANVLTF	TGTGCCAGCACCTTAACAGGGGCGGGGGCCAACGTCCTGACTTTC	NA	TRBJ2-6	TRBD1	TRBV5-6
CASSSPGTGYSGNTIYF	TGTGCCAGTAGTAGTCCCGGGACAGGGTACTCTGGAAACACCATATATTTT	NA	TRBJ1-3	TRBD1	TRBV19
CASSVESGQNYGYTF	TGTGCCAGCAGCGTAGAGTCGGGTCAGAACTATGGCTACACCTTC	NA	TRBJ1-2	NA	TRBV9
CASSLEREYNEQFF	TGTGCCAGCAGCCTCGAACGGGAGTACAATGAGCAGTTCTTC	NA	TRBJ2-1	NA	TRBV7-9
CSASGQGDYGYTF	TGCAGCGCCTCGGGACAGGGGGACTATGGCTACACCTTC	NA	TRBJ1-2	TRBD1	TRBV29-1
CASRRTGQPSYEQYF	TGTGCCAGCCGTCGGACAGGGCAACCCTCCTACGAGCAGTACTTC	NA	TRBJ2-7	TRBD1	TRBV2
CASSSTKDGIDEQFF	TGTGCCAGCAGCTCAACAAAGGATGGGATCGATGAGCAGTTCTTC	few	TRBJ2-1	NA	TRBV7-8
CASSGPWDEQFF	TGCGCCAGCAGCGGGCCCTGGGATGAGCAGTTCTTC	NA	TRBJ2-1	NA	TRBV5-1
CALARQYNEKLFF	TGTGCCCTGGCGAGACAGTATAATGAAAAACTGTTTTTT	NA	TRBJ1-4	NA	TRBV30
CASTDGSSPVQYF	TGTGCCAGCACGGACGGATCTAGCCCGGTGCAGTACTTC	few	TRBJ2-7	NA	TRBV2
CASRVGEGAYEQYF	TGCGCCAGCAGGGTTGGGGAGGGCGCCTACGAGCAGTACTTC	NA	TRBJ2-7	TRBD2	TRBV5-1
CSASENTEAFF	TGCAGTGCGTCGGAGAACACTGAAGCTTTCTTT	NA	TRBJ1-1	NA	TRBV20-1
CASSPRDTRRYEQYF	TGCGCCAGCAGCCCCCGGGACACCCGACGCTACGAGCAGTACTTC	few	TRBJ2-7	NA	TRBV5-1
CASSTKTGQPQHF	TGTGCCAGTAGTACCAAAACAGGGCAGCCCCAGCATTTT	few	TRBJ1-5	NA	TRBV19
CASSLGVGYTF	TGTGCCAGCAGCTTGGGGGTTGGCTACACCTTC	NA	TRBJ1-2	NA	TRBV11-2
CASSLQGTYGYTF	TGTGCCAGCAGCCTTCAGGGTACCTATGGCTACACCTTC	few	TRBJ1-2	NA	TRBV11-3
CASSLGGADEQYF	TGTGCCAGCAGCTTAGGGGGGGCAGACGAGCAGTACTTC	NA	TRBJ2-7	NA	TRBV11-3
CASKPRDRGHLGYTF	TGTGCCAGCAAGCCTCGGGACAGGGGGCATCTTGGCTACACCTTC	NA	TRBJ1-2	TRBD1	TRBV6-5
CASSAQGEKSPLHF	TGTGCCAGCAGTGCCCAGGGTGAAAAGTCACCCCTCCACTTT	few	TRBJ1-6	NA	TRBV6-5
CASSSGRNNSPLHF	TGTGCCAGCAGCTCGGGACGGAATAATTCACCCCTCCACTTT	NA	TRBJ1-6	NA	TRBV9
CASSASLSGANVLTF	TGTGCCAGCAGTGCGTCCCTCTCTGGGGCCAACGTCCTGACTTTC	NA	TRBJ2-6	NA	TRBV2
CASAPGGNYGYTF	TGTGCCAGCGCCCCAGGGGGAAACTATGGCTACACCTTC	NA	TRBJ1-2	TRBD1	TRBV7-3
CSVRGDAGYTF	TGCAGCGTGAGAGGGGACGCGGGCTACACCTTC	NA	TRBJ1-2	NA	TRBV29-1
CASSYRNYGYTF	TGTGCCAGCAGTTACCGGAACTATGGCTACACCTTC	NA	TRBJ1-2	NA	TRBV6-5
CSVRKGGNEQYF	TGCAGCGTCCGGAAGGGGGGAAACGAGCAGTACTTC	NA	TRBJ2-7	NA	TRBV29-1
CASSSGTVVQETQYF	TGCGCCAGCAGCTCCGGGACAGTAGTTCAAGAGACCCAGTACTTC	NA	TRBJ2-5	TRBD1	TRBV5-1
CASSYGVGQPQHF	TGTGCCAGTAGTTACGGGGTAGGGCAGCCCCAGCATTTT	NA	TRBJ1-5	NA	TRBV19
CASSSGFGELFF	TGTGCCAGCAGTTCAGGGTTCGGGGAGCTGTTTTTT	NA	TRBJ2-2	NA	TRBV7-3
CASSLLKGEAFF	TGTGCCAGCAGTTTACTCAAGGGTGAAGCTTTCTTT	NA	TRBJ1-1	NA	TRBV28
CASSLSSTHEQYF	TGTGCCAGCAGCTTAAGTAGTACCCACGAGCAGTACTTC	NA	TRBJ2-7	NA	TRBV7-3
CASSLDGGYGYTF	TGTGCCAGCAGCTTAGACGGGGGCTATGGCTACACCTTC	NA	TRBJ1-2	NA	TRBV7-2